The sequence of this T cell receptor (beta chain) was determined in a study of blood T cell repertoires in COVID-19. Study-wide context: Sites in the United States, Italy and Spain provided acute and convalescent COVID-19 samples. The cDNA or gDNA used as material had been derived from T cells, B-cell-depleted T cells, or PBMCs.

The authors' processing: For nucleated cells, counts were estimated from reference gene primer amplification. Assay used: immunoSEQ multiplex PCR; TCRdb lists only in-frame clones, some missing. V, J and clone size were drawn from that table, and D and trimming were deduced from the DNA. The repertoire holds 250,000 or so clones, with around 90% as singletons. The CDR3 sequence is 14 residues long. Trimming removed 4 bases at V and 0 bases at J, with 9 bases between. Germline V CDR1 and CDR2: LNHDA, SQIVND (reference sequence). The J gene is TRBJ1-1, the V gene TRBV19; no definite D call. The sequence came from an elderly man with acute or convalescent COVID-19. The sequenced sample was peripheral blood. The DNA of the CDR3 is TGTGCCAGTAGTACTCGACGGGTGAACACTGAAGCTTTCTTT. Residues: CASSTRRVNTEAFF.